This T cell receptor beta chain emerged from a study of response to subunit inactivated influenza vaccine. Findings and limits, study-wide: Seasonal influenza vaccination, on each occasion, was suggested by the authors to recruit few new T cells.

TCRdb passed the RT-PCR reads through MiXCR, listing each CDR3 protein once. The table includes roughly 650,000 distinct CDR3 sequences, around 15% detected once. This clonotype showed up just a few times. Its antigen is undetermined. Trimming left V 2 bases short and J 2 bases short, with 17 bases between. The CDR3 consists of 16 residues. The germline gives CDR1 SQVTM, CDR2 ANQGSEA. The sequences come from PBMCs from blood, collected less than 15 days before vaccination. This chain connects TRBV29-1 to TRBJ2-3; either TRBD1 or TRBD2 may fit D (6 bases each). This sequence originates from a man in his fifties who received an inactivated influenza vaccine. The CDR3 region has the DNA TGCAGCGTTGAAACTCCGAGCTGGGGGGCCACAGATACGCAGTATTTT. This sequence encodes CSVETPSWGATDTQYF.